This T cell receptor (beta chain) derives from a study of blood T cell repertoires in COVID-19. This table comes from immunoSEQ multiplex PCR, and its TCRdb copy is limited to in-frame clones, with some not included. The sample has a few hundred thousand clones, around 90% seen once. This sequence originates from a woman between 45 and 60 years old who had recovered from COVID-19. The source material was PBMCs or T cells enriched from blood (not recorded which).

In DNA, the CDR3 is TGTGCCAGCAGTTTTCGGTACCAGCGGGACGTGTACAATGAGCAGTTCTTC. It translates to CASSFRYQRDVYNEQFF. The J gene is TRBJ2-1, the V gene TRBV28; 7 bases align to TRBD2. The trim removed 3 bases at V and 4 bases at J, leaving 12 bases unmatched. CDR3 length: 17 residues. CDR1 is MDHEN, CDR2 SYDVKM, per germline.